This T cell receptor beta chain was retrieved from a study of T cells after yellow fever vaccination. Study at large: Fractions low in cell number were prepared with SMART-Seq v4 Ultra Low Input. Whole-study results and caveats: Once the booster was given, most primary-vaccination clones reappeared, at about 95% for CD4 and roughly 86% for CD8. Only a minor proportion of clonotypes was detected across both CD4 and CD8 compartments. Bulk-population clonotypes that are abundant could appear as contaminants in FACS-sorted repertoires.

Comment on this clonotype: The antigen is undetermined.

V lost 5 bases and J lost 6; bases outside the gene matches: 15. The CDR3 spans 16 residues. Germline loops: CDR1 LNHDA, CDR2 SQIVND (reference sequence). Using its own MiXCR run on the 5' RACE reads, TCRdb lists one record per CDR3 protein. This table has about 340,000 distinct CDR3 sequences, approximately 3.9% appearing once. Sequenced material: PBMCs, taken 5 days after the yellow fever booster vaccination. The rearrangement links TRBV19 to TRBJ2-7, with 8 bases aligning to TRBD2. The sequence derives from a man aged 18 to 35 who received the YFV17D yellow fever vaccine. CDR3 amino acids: CASSSSAGLEGGEQYF. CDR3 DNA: TGTGCCAGTAGTTCCTCCGCGGGACTAGAAGGCGGCGAGCAGTACTTC.